Here is one T cell receptor beta chain with its context. Its antigen is unknown. No much larger clone is present one base from it, and per-base qualities are unavailable. Receptors were amplified or captured by the immunoSEQ multiplex PCR assay. TCRdb took over this immuneACCESS table, retaining in-frame rearrangements with V and J assigned. Such tables are incomplete; in checked studies, under half of the missing clones stem from an unresolved V gene, and the remainder is unexplained. In all, the sample holds fewer than 90,000 clones, and 94% of those were seen once. Approximately 0.41% of the sample belongs to the ten largest clones. Taken from the germline V gene, the CDR1 and CDR2 loops are MNHEY and SVGAGI. There are 16 amino acids in the CDR3, from cysteine to phenylalanine inclusive. The kept DNA is CDR3 alone, 48 bases in frame from the first base. At the junction V is shortened by 2 bases and J by 4 bases; bases outside the gene matches: 4.

The data belong to a study of technical replicates of blood from a handful of donors (dated by TCRdb to the late 2010s). The clonotype was recovered from a human donor in good health. Material: T cells isolated from PBMCs. Recombination connected TRBV6-5 to TRBJ2-2; 10 bases in the middle match TRBD1. The DNA sequence is given as TGTGCCAGCAGTTACCCGAGGACAGGGGGCACCGGGGAGCTGTTTTTT. This translates into CASSYPRTGGTGELFF.